The 5 T cell receptor beta chains below come from one sample, sequenced in a study of OX40 agonist ivuxolimab in advanced cancers. Clones were read by immunoSEQ multiplex PCR, and TCRdb kept only the in-frame ones, dropping some. The table shows about 58,000 clones, with roughly nine tenths occurring only once. The sample in question was CD4+ or CD8+ T cells sorted from blood, obtained in a trial of the OX40 agonist ivuxolimab. Receptor source: an adult with an advanced solid tumor such as melanoma, head and neck, liver or kidney cancer.

This chain uses TRBV7-8 with TRBJ1-1; TRBD1 agrees at 8 bases. Germline V lookup: CDR1 SGHVS, CDR2 FQNEAQ. J was trimmed by 0 bases and V by 2 bases; bases with no gene match: 11. CDR3 length equals 18 residues. The CDR3, as DNA: TGTGCCAGCAGCTTACCCCGGGACAGGCAGATCATGAACACTGAAGCTTTCTTT. Protein product: CASSLPRDRQIMNTEAFF.

The V call is TRBV2, the J call TRBJ2-3; TRBD1 or TRBD2 may be the D gene (6 bases each). The CDR3 length is 16 residues. Germline lookup yields CDR1 SNHLY and CDR2 FYNNEI. The V end was cut by 2 bases, the J end by 6 bases, with 18 bases between. The CDR3 region has the DNA TGTGCCAGCAGTGAATGGGGGCAGCCCGGGGGCGATACGCAGTATTTT. As protein: CASSEWGQPGGDTQYF.

V usage is TRBV7-9 and J usage is TRBJ2-3; a weak D match, TRBD2 (6 bases). Germline CDR1 SEHNR, CDR2 FQNEAQ (reference sequence). V dropped 0 bases and J dropped 1 base, with 11 bases sitting between them. There are 16 residues in the CDR3. The CDR3 reads CASSLAIAEGTDTQYF. CDR3 in DNA: TGTGCCAGCAGCTTAGCGATAGCGGAAGGCACAGATACGCAGTATTTT.

The genes are TRBV19 and TRBJ2-7; tentatively, D is TRBD2 (6 bases). The germline V gene has CDR1 LNHDA and CDR2 SQIVND (reference sequence). The CDR3 is 14 amino acids. V was trimmed by 4 bases and J by 0 bases, leaving 10 bases between them. The CDR3 region is CASSRGGNSYEQYF. In nucleotides, the CDR3 is TGTGCCAGTAGTAGGGGAGGAAACTCCTACGAGCAGTACTTC.

The genes are TRBV9 and TRBJ2-2; D gene unclear. The V and J ends lost 0 bases and 7 bases respectively, with 10 bases between them. The CDR3 loop spans 14 amino acids. Per the germline V gene, CDR1 is SGDLS and CDR2 is YYNGEE. CDR3 region: CASSVGPFNGELFF. The CDR3 nucleotides are TGTGCCAGCAGCGTAGGTCCCTTCAACGGGGAGCTGTTTTTT.